This T cell receptor (beta chain) originates from a study of naive and memory T cell subsets. General study results and limits: TCR transcript changes with activation or differentiation may affect this RNA method.

Comments on this clonotype: What it recognizes is unknown.

An oligonucleotide containing a UMI was ligated to the 3' end of TCR cDNA. Whole blood, 2.5 ml, came from adult healthy volunteers. Input was about 1 to 1,100 ng of DNase-treated total RNA without cell sorting. The SP2 primer and nested alpha and beta constant region primers amplified ligated cDNA in four rounds. Reverse transcription of blood and skin TCR RNA was primed at alpha and beta constant regions. TCRdb itself ran the 5' RACE reads through MiXCR, one entry per CDR3 protein. The sample lists 55,000 to 70,000 distinct CDR3 sequences, less than 10% occurring once. CDR3 length: 13 amino acids. The J segment lost 2 bases and the V segment lost 4 bases, leaving 2 bases of the junction unmatched. The germline V gene has CDR1 SGHKS and CDR2 YYEKEE (reference sequence).

J is TRBJ1-1 and V is TRBV5-5; TRBD1 matches 7 bases. The clonotype originates from a female donor in good health. CDR3 region: CASSGTENTEAFF. DNA of the CDR3: TGTGCCAGCAGCGGGACAGAAAACACTGAAGCTTTCTTT.